Following are 17 T cell receptor beta chains from one sample sequenced in a study of T cell responses to AZD1222 COVID-19 vaccine. The assay was immunoSEQ multiplex PCR, and TCRdb's table has in-frame clones only and misses some. The data contain about 140,000 clones, approximately 90% of them seen just once; the ten biggest clones take up approximately 1.5%. The source was peripheral blood, collected on day 0 of AZD1222 vaccination. These receptors came from an adult in good health.

The chain has TRBV19 and TRBJ1-1; D unresolved. The CDR3 extends over 10 amino acids. In germline, CDR1 is LNHDA, CDR2 SQIVND (reference sequence). Trimming took 11 bases from V and 8 from J, leaving 12 bases between them. The CDR3 DNA sequence: TGTGCCCGGTCGCAGCCCGAAGCTTTCTTT. It yields the protein CARSQPEAFF. The variable domain in full, completed from reference TRBV19 and TRBJ1-1, reads DGGITQSPKYLFRKEGQNVTLSCEQNLNHDAMYWYRQDPGQGLRLIYYSQIVNDFQKGDIAEGYSVSREKKESFPLTVTSAQKNPTAFYLCARSQPEAFFGQGTRLTVV.

The chain has TRBV2 and TRBJ2-3, with TRBD1 matching over 10 bases. Germline V CDR1 and CDR2: SNHLY, FYNNEI. J gave up 4 bases and V 7 bases, and 8 bases lay outside the gene matches. This CDR3 comprises 15 residues. CDR3 loop: CASTWGTGASDTQYF. In DNA form, the CDR3 reads TGTGCCAGCACATGGGGGACAGGGGCTTCAGATACGCAGTATTTT.

The chain has TRBV7-2 and TRBJ2-7; unclear D gene. V was clipped by 2 bases and J by 6 bases, with 8 bases between them. The CDR3 contains 12 residues. Germline CDR1 and CDR2: SGHTA and FQGNSA. The CDR3 is CASSLNPPEQYF. Here the CDR3 DNA reads TGTGCCAGCAGCTTAAATCCCCCCGAGCAGTACTTC.

In nucleotides, the CDR3 is TGTGCCAGCAGTGGGCGCCAGCGGGGCTACACCTTC. It encodes CASSGRQRGYTF. The gene calls are TRBV27 and TRBJ1-2; D remains unclear. The CDR3 has 12 residues. Germline assignment: CDR1 MNHEY and CDR2 SMNVEV (reference sequence). Trimming took off 5 bases at V and 8 bases at J, with 12 bases between the two ends.

This sequence joins TRBV2 and TRBJ2-3; D possibly corresponds to TRBD2 (5 bases). The ends were cut back, 8 bases at V and 2 bases at J, with 14 bases in the middle. The CDR3 is made up of 14 amino acids. Looked up from germline, CDR1 is SNHLY and CDR2 is FYNNEI. CDR3 sequence: CASRGLSHTDTQYF. CDR3 DNA: TGTGCCAGCCGAGGACTTAGCCACACAGATACGCAGTATTTT.

The V gene is TRBV9, the J gene TRBJ1-3; D not resolved. CDR1 SGDLS and CDR2 YYNGEE come from the germline V gene. Trimming removed 1 base from V and 0 bases from J, with 8 bases in between. This CDR3 region has 15 residues. The CDR3 DNA reads as TGTGCCAGCAGCGTATCAAGGAGCTCTGGAAACACCATATATTTT. The encoded protein is CASSVSRSSGNTIYF.

The chain employs TRBV7-2 and TRBJ1-4; D unclear. The CDR3 has 15 amino acids. V was trimmed by 1 base and J by 1 base, leaving 7 bases between them. CDR1 is SGHTA and CDR2 is FQGNSA in the germline V gene. CDR3 in DNA: TGTGCCAGCAGCTTAGGTTGGGGAACTAATGAAAAACTGTTTTTT. Its protein is CASSLGWGTNEKLFF. Together with reference TRBV7-2 and TRBJ1-4, the CDR3 gives the full variable domain: GAGVSQSPSNKVTEKGKDVELRCDPISGHTALYWYRQSLGQGLEFLIYFQGNSAPDKSGLPSDRFSAERTGGSVSTLTIQRTQQEDSAVYLCASSLGWGTNEKLFFGSGTQLSVL.

This chain joins TRBV2 and TRBJ2-5, with a tentative D call TRBD2 (6 bases). Germline V gene data show CDR1 as SNHLY and CDR2 as FYNNEI. Between the trimmed V and J ends, which lost 8 bases and 4 bases, there was a span of 8 bases. The CDR3 covers 11 residues. This CDR3 is CASVGGETQYF. Here the CDR3 DNA reads TGTGCCAGCGTGGGAGGAGAGACCCAGTACTTC.

The rearrangement joins TRBV10-3 to TRBJ1-1; 8 positions agree with TRBD1. V shed 2 bases, J shed 1 base, and the junction held 3 bases outside the gene matches. The length of the CDR3 is 15 residues. CDR1 and CDR2 from the germline V gene are ENHRY and SYGVKD. The DNA for the CDR3 is TGTGCCATCAGTGAGCCGGGACAGGCGAACACTGAAGCTTTCTTT. This encodes CAISEPGQANTEAFF.

The chain carries TRBV7-2 and TRBJ2-7, with D unclear. Germline loops: CDR1 SGHTA, CDR2 FQGNSA. This CDR3 spans 14 amino acids. Trimming removed 3 bases at V and 2 bases at J, with 11 bases between. The CDR3 DNA follows: TGTGCCAGCAGCTTTCAAAAGGGCCCCTACGAGCAGTACTTC. This translates into CASSFQKGPYEQYF.

The chain is built from TRBV6-6 and TRBJ1-2; 9 positions agree with TRBD1. Trimming took 6 bases from V and 2 from J; bases not matched to a gene: 10. This CDR3 is 16 amino acids long. Germline V gene lookup returns CDR1 MNHNY and CDR2 SVGAGI (reference sequence). The CDR3 here is CASSPRRDRENYGYTF. CDR3 bases: TGTGCCAGCAGCCCCCGAAGGGACAGGGAGAACTATGGCTACACCTTC.

This rearrangement joins TRBV6-1 to TRBJ1-2; D perhaps matches TRBD1 (5 bases). CDR3 length: 13 amino acids. From germline, CDR1 is MNHNS and CDR2 SASEGT. Trimming took off 0 bases at V and 10 bases at J, with 12 bases between the two ends. CDR3 residues: CASSEAPGLHYTF. The CDR3 nucleotides are TGTGCCAGCAGTGAAGCCCCGGGACTTCACTACACCTTC.

The chain joins TRBV19 to TRBJ2-5; tentatively, D is TRBD1 or TRBD2 (5 bases each). Germline CDR1 and CDR2: LNHDA and SQIVND (reference sequence). The V end lost 5 bases, the J end lost 4 bases, and 14 bases lay between the germline ends. This CDR3 is 14 amino acids long. In nucleotides, the CDR3 is TGTGCCAGTAGTGTGCAGGGAGTAACAGAGACCCAGTACTTC. Encoded protein: CASSVQGVTETQYF.

The V gene is TRBV3-1 (or the pseudogene TRBV3-2), the J gene TRBJ2-3, with 14 bases fitting TRBD2. Germline CDR1 LGHDT, CDR2 YNNKEL (reference sequence). The CDR3 loop spans 20 amino acids. With V trimmed by 0 bases and J by 1 base, 9 bases remained unmatched. CDR3 in DNA: TGTGCCAGCAGCCAAGATACCGGGACTAGCGGGGGAAGAGGCACAGATACGCAGTATTTT. Translated: CASSQDTGTSGGRGTDTQYF.

The chain joins TRBV5-8 to TRBJ1-6, with D possibly TRBD1 on 6 matching bases. Germline V lookup: CDR1 SGHTS, CDR2 YDEGEE. V was shortened by 4 bases and J by 4 bases, with 12 bases between the two germline ends. This CDR3 contains 15 residues. CDR3 coding DNA: TGTGCCAGCAGCAGAGGGGGGGGTTATAATTCACCCCTCCACTTT. Translated, it gives CASSRGGGYNSPLHF. The complete variable domain, with remaining parts taken from reference TRBV5-8 and TRBJ1-6, reads EAGVTQSPTHLIKTRGQQATLRCSPISGHTSVYWYQQALGLGLQFLLWYDEGEERNRGNFPPRFSGRQFPNYSSELNVNALELEDSALYLCASSRGGGYNSPLHFGNGTRLTVT.

As concerns this clone: This specimen includes other DNA sequences encoding the same CDR3. The J gene is TRBJ1-3, the V gene TRBV4-1; D not resolved. Trimming stripped 4 bases from V and 7 bases from J, with 8 bases between. The CDR3 extends over 12 amino acids. CDR1 is MGHRA and CDR2 is YSYEKL in the germline V gene. The CDR3 DNA follows: TGCGCCAGCAGCCCCGAAGGGAACACCATATATTTT. As protein: CASSPEGNTIYF.

The chain links TRBV3-1 (or the pseudogene TRBV3-2) to TRBJ1-2, with 9 nucleotides matching TRBD1. V shed 5 bases and J 7 bases; nucleotides not matched to a gene: 11. CDR1 LGHDT and CDR2 YNNKEL come from the germline V gene (reference sequence). CDR3 size: 15 residues. DNA of the CDR3: TGTGCCAGCAGCTCGACGGAAGGGACAGGGTCTGGCTACACCTTC. Amino acids: CASSSTEGTGSGYTF.